These T cell receptor beta chains were read from a single sample in a study of T cells in Graves' hyperthyroidism and ophthalmopathy. TCRdb independently ran MiXCR on the multiplex PCR reads; one entry per CDR3 protein. The table records 550,000 to 700,000 distinct CDR3 sequences, around 45% of them present only once. Source material: peripheral blood or thyroid tissue (not recorded which). The receptors were sampled from an adult woman with Graves' disease, either hyperthyroidism or ophthalmopathy (not recorded which). Both conserved end residues are part of each CDR3. A D gene is named only where the DNA matches it firmly. Expanded clones get a size class; other rows say once, few or many, or leave the size out.

CDR3 DNA: TGTGCCAGCAGTTACTCGATTACGAACACTGAAGCTTTCTTT
CDR3 protein: CASSYSITNTEAFF
V gene: TRBV6-5
J gene: TRBJ1-1
clone size: NA
D gene: NA

CDR3 DNA: TGTGCCATCAGTGATTCGCCGGCCGGTGGGGTGTACTTC
CDR3 protein: CAISDSPAGGVYF
V gene: TRBV10-3
J gene: TRBJ2-7
clone size: NA
D gene: NA

CDR3 DNA: TGTGCCAGCAGCACACAGGGGGTTGGAGGCTACACCTTC
CDR3 protein: CASSTQGVGGYTF
V gene: TRBV7-8
J gene: TRBJ1-2
clone size: NA
D gene: TRBD1

CDR3 DNA: TGTGCCAGCAGCTTAGCAGTGGCCCAGACCCAGTACTTC
CDR3 protein: CASSLAVAQTQYF
V gene: TRBV7-9
J gene: TRBJ2-5
clone size: many
D gene: NA

CDR3 DNA: TGTGCCACTACACAGACAGGGGGCAGGGAGACCCAGTACTTC
CDR3 protein: CATTQTGGRETQYF
V gene: TRBV19
J gene: TRBJ2-5
clone size: many
D gene: TRBD1

CDR3 DNA: TGTGCCACCAGTGACCCCACCCAGGACAGGTCTAAAGAGACCCAGTACTTC
CDR3 protein: CATSDPTQDRSKETQYF
V gene: TRBV24-1
J gene: TRBJ2-5
clone size: many
D gene: TRBD1

CDR3 DNA: TGCAGTGCTAGAGAGGCGAACGCTGAAGCTTTCTTT
CDR3 protein: CSAREANAEAFF
V gene: TRBV20-1
J gene: TRBJ1-1
clone size: NA
D gene: NA

CDR3 DNA: TGTGCCAGCAGTTTGGAGACTCCAGTCCAAGAGACCCAGTACTTC
CDR3 protein: CASSLETPVQETQYF
V gene: TRBV28
J gene: TRBJ2-5
clone size: NA
D gene: NA

CDR3 DNA: TGCAGTGCTAGGAGGCCCGGGGGTAGAGGCAATCAGCCCCAGCATTTT
CDR3 protein: CSARRPGGRGNQPQHF
V gene: TRBV20-1
J gene: TRBJ1-5
clone size: few
D gene: NA

CDR3 DNA: TGTGCCAGCTCACAATTCCGGACCGGCTACGAGCAGTACTTC
CDR3 protein: CASSQFRTGYEQYF
V gene: TRBV18
J gene: TRBJ2-7
clone size: few
D gene: NA

CDR3 DNA: TGTGCCAGCTCACCAGGGAACCCCTATGGCTACACCTTC
CDR3 protein: CASSPGNPYGYTF
V gene: TRBV18
J gene: TRBJ1-2
clone size: NA
D gene: NA

CDR3 DNA: TGCAGTGCTAGGTCAGCTGGAAACACGTACGAGCAGTACTTC
CDR3 protein: CSARSAGNTYEQYF
V gene: TRBV20-1
J gene: TRBJ2-7
clone size: many
D gene: NA

CDR3 DNA: TGTGCCAGCAGCTCCCCACAGAACTGGGGGTACTATGGCTACACCTTC
CDR3 protein: CASSSPQNWGYYGYTF
V gene: TRBV5-6
J gene: TRBJ1-2
clone size: many
D gene: NA

CDR3 DNA: TGTGCCAGCGCGTCCTCGGACAGGGGCTACGAGCAGTTT
CDR3 protein: CASASSDRGYEQF
V gene: TRBV19
J gene: TRBJ1-5
clone size: NA
D gene: TRBD1

CDR3 DNA: TGCAGTGCTAGATCCGGGACAGGGATGTACGAGCAGTACTTC
CDR3 protein: CSARSGTGMYEQYF
V gene: TRBV20-1
J gene: TRBJ2-7
clone size: many
D gene: TRBD1

CDR3 DNA: TGTGCCAGTAGTAGGCAGGGACAGGGAAGAAACACCATATATTTT
CDR3 protein: CASSRQGQGRNTIYF
V gene: TRBV19
J gene: TRBJ1-3
clone size: NA
D gene: TRBD1

CDR3 DNA: TGCAGTGCTGGAGCAGGGTGGAACACCGGGGAGCTGTTTTTT
CDR3 protein: CSAGAGWNTGELFF
V gene: TRBV20-1
J gene: TRBJ2-2
clone size: NA
D gene: NA

CDR3 DNA: TGCAGTGCATCTCGGGGACTTTACGAGCAGTACTTC
CDR3 protein: CSASRGLYEQYF
V gene: TRBV20-1
J gene: TRBJ2-7
clone size: many
D gene: NA

CDR3 DNA: TGTGCCAGCATCCGGACTCTAGCGGGAAGCGAGCAGTACTTC
CDR3 protein: CASIRTLAGSEQYF
V gene: TRBV7-9
J gene: TRBJ2-7
clone size: many
D gene: TRBD2

CDR3 DNA: TGTGCCAGCAGTGAAGAAGGGGATGGCTACGAGCAGTACTTC
CDR3 protein: CASSEEGDGYEQYF
V gene: TRBV2
J gene: TRBJ2-7
clone size: NA
D gene: NA

CDR3 DNA: TGTGCCAGCAGCCAAGGCCCCCAGGGCGAAGCTTTCTTT
CDR3 protein: CASSQGPQGEAFF
V gene: TRBV3-1
J gene: TRBJ1-1
clone size: many
D gene: NA

CDR3 DNA: TGCAGCGTTGATCTCGGACTAGCGGGATCCTACGAGCAGTACTTC
CDR3 protein: CSVDLGLAGSYEQYF
V gene: TRBV29-1
J gene: TRBJ2-7
clone size: many
D gene: TRBD2

CDR3 DNA: TGTGCCAGCAGTTATTCGCAGGAGACCGGGGAGCTGTTTTTT
CDR3 protein: CASSYSQETGELFF
V gene: TRBV12-3/TRBV12-4
J gene: TRBJ2-2
clone size: once
D gene: NA

CDR3 DNA: TGTGCCAGCAGCCAAGTCCGGGGTCGAAACACCATATATTTT
CDR3 protein: CASSQVRGRNTIYF
V gene: TRBV14
J gene: TRBJ1-3
clone size: NA
D gene: NA

CDR3 DNA: TGTGCCAGTAGTCCGATTCGGGGGCAATCTTCCGAGCATTTT
CDR3 protein: CASSPIRGQSSEHF
V gene: TRBV19
J gene: TRBJ1-5
clone size: NA
D gene: NA

CDR3 DNA: TGCGCCAGCAGCGGGACAGGGCCCTCTGAAAAACTGTTTTTT
CDR3 protein: CASSGTGPSEKLFF
V gene: TRBV10-2
J gene: TRBJ1-4
clone size: few
D gene: TRBD1